This TCR beta chain derives from a study of cytomegalovirus exposure and HLA in healthy donors. At the level of the study: Unique TCRs from HLA-typed donors, 70 million to 100 million of them, were held in an early data release. Study-level results: Being indistinguishable, some V segments were excluded, TRBV6-2 and TRBV6-3 among them. Later analysis suggested most CMV-associated TCR beta chains were HLA-restricted. What a later analysis showed was that several of the most significant clusters appeared linked to common viral pathogens.

A multiplex PCR was run with 60 Vbeta primers and 13 Jbeta primers. TCRdb keeps only in-frame clones here, not all; method: immunoSEQ multiplex PCR. The data hold around 130,000 clones, with about 80% observed a single time. As regards this clone: Its specificity is unknown.

Trimming removed 4 bases at V and 2 bases at J, with 12 bases between. The CDR3 has 14 amino acids. The germline CDR1 and CDR2 sequences are SGHDT and YYEEEE. V is TRBV5-6 and J is TRBJ2-5; D gene unclear. Material for sequencing was PBMCs. The sequence came from a woman in her forties in good health and CMV-seronegative. The CDR3 here is CASSPQMTQETQYF. CDR3 bases: TGTGCCAGCAGCCCACAGATGACACAAGAGACCCAGTACTTC.